The T cell receptor (beta chain) under discussion was sequenced for a study of T-cell memory formation after mild COVID-19. Study-wide background: Most TCR clusters belonged to a single donor. Study findings and constraints: A second wave expanding day 15 to 37 was CD4+-biased; contracting clones were balanced. Cross-reactive memory appears to have joined, as suggested by some responding clones showing up in pre-infection memory. Contracting CD8+ clones were enriched in EMRA, CD4+ mainly in CM and EM.

TCRdb independently ran MiXCR on the 5' RACE reads; one entry per CDR3 protein. The sample includes fewer than 550,000 distinct CDR3 sequences, 20% of them seen just once. V trimming: 2 bases; J trimming: 6 bases; junction bases outside the gene matches: 8. The length of the CDR3 is 15 residues. The germline gives CDR1 SQVTM, CDR2 ANQGSEA. The table lists this clonotype with a few counts. Its antigen remains unidentified. This sequence was found in an adult woman who had mild COVID-19 (a few samples of this study predate the infection). Cell type and time point are not known. The V call is TRBV29-1, the J call TRBJ2-1; TRBD1 matches at 9 bases. Source material: PBMCs or a T cell subset sorted from them (not recorded which). CDR3 amino acids: CSVELPGQGFNEQFF. The DNA for the CDR3 is TGCAGCGTTGAACTACCGGGACAGGGCTTCAATGAGCAGTTCTTC.